The 29 T cell receptor beta chains given below trace back to one sample, sequenced in a study of regulatory T cells in long-lasting Graves disease. Time point meaning: newly diagnosed GD, antithyroid drugs for less than 3 months. PBMC-derived RNA was used for the TCR library. To make TCR beta libraries, researchers used iRepertoire HTBI primers and Arm-PCR of CDR3 regions. Each CDR3 protein is one row after TCRdb ran MiXCR on the multiplex PCR reads. The data hold 510,000 or so distinct CDR3 sequences, with around 12% observed a single time. Another study also made use of these data, one on T cells in Graves' hyperthyroidism and ophthalmopathy.

Sequences were derived from peripheral blood mononuclear cells (PBMCs), sampled at new diagnosis, from a patient treated with antithyroid drugs. Source of these receptors: a woman younger than 45 with Graves disease.

This clonotype was recorded many times. The CDR3 sequence is CASSSYRDNQPQHF. The CDR3 DNA follows: TGTGCCAGCAGTTCCTACAGGGACAATCAGCCCCAGCATTTT. The gene calls are TRBV27 and TRBJ1-5; D may be TRBD1 (6 bases). This CDR3 comprises 14 residues. Germline CDR1 reads MNHEY; CDR2 reads SMNVEV (reference sequence). Trimming shortened V by 4 bases and J by 3 bases, and 10 bases separated the two germline ends.

To note about this clonotype: A read error may account for a junction end that differs from germline. The chain couples TRBV5-1 to TRBJ2-7; 9 positions match TRBD1. This CDR3 spans 15 amino acids. Germline CDR1 and CDR2: SGHRS and YFSETQ. CDR3: CASSRGQGKTYEQYF. Here the CDR3 DNA reads TGTGCCAGCAGCCGCGGACAGGGGAAAACCTACGAGCAGTACTTC.

This clonotype was picked up many times. J is TRBJ2-1 and V is TRBV11-2; D call uncertain. There are 14 residues in the CDR3. V was cut by 2 bases and J by 4 bases, with 9 bases left in between. Germline CDR1 and CDR2: SGHAT and FQNNGV. The CDR3 DNA is TGTGCCAGCAGCTTACTTAGTACTTACAATGAGCAGTTCTTC. Protein sequence: CASSLLSTYNEQFF.

This clonotype was recorded at least ten times. This chain connects TRBV7-2 to TRBJ1-6; no reliable D call. The germline V gene has CDR1 SGHTA and CDR2 FQGNSA. V lost 5 bases and J lost 3, with 17 bases in between. The CDR3 loop spans 17 amino acids. The CDR3 nucleotides are TGTGCCAGCAGCACCGGCCCTTTGGAATACTATAATTCACCCCTCCACTTT. Translated: CASSTGPLEYYNSPLHF.

This clonotype appeared many times. This chain joins TRBV12-3 or TRBV12-4 and TRBJ2-1; D gene unclear. The CDR3 is made up of 14 amino acids. The V end lost 7 bases, the J end lost 3 bases, and 13 bases lay between the germline ends. CDR3 region: CASTHGTNYNEQFF. The CDR3 nucleotides read TGTGCCAGCACTCATGGAACAAACTACAATGAGCAGTTCTTC.

The table lists this clonotype with many counts. The CDR3 sequence: CASSPGQIRQYF. The CDR3 bases are TGTGCCAGCAGTCCGGGACAAATCCGGCAGTACTTC. The chain has TRBV6-2 or TRBV6-3 and TRBJ2-7; TRBD1 might be the D (6 bases). Trimming took 5 bases from V and 9 from J, leaving 14 bases between them. Germline V gives CDR1 MNHEY, CDR2 SVGEGT. The CDR3 consists of 12 residues.

The chain couples TRBV14 to TRBJ2-7, with D hard to call. The CDR3 covers 12 residues. Trimming shortened V by 1 base and J by 6 bases, and 7 bases separated the two germline ends. Germline V gene sequence: CDR1 SGHDN, CDR2 FVKESK. CDR3 DNA sequence: TGTGCCAGCAGCCAAGGAGGCCGCGAGCAGTACTTC. This gives the protein CASSQGGREQYF.

This clonotype was detected ten times or more. The chain couples TRBV28 to TRBJ1-5; D is uncertain. CDR1 MDHEN and CDR2 SYDVKM come from the germline V gene. CDR3 length equals 12 residues. The germline V and J ends were trimmed by 6 bases and 9 bases, with 12 bases remaining between them. Here the CDR3 reads CASRPSVRPQHF. The CDR3 nucleotides are TGTGCCAGCAGACCCAGTGTTCGGCCCCAGCATTTT.

This clonotype was found many times. The V gene is TRBV19, the J gene TRBJ2-1, with 16 bases fitting TRBD2. With 5 bases clipped from V and 9 bases from J, the junction kept 7 bases outside the gene matches. The V gene's germline CDR1 is LNHDA and CDR2 SQIVND (reference sequence). This CDR3 has 16 residues. In DNA, the CDR3 is TGTGCCAGTAGTGTGATGGGACTAGCGGGAGGGACTGAGCAGTTCTTC. It encodes CASSVMGLAGGTEQFF.

Details on this clonotype: A single base separates this from a much larger clone, so it may be a read error. The chain has TRBV6-2 or TRBV6-3 and TRBJ2-7, with D tentatively TRBD2 (5 bases). Germline lookup yields CDR1 MNHEY and CDR2 SVGEGT. CDR3 length equals 14 residues. CDR3 residues: CTSSYSMAGHEQYF. The CDR3 DNA reads TGTACCAGCAGTTACTCGATGGCGGGCCACGAGCAGTACTTC.

This clonotype was seen a few times. The chain recombines TRBV14 with TRBJ2-1, with a possible D match to TRBD2 (6 bases). V was clipped by 4 bases and J by 12 bases, with 10 bases between them. The CDR3 extends over 11 amino acids. From germline, CDR1 is SGHDN and CDR2 FVKESK. The CDR3 region is CASSPGTGQFF. The CDR3 coding sequence is TGTGCCAGCAGCCCTGGGACTGGGCAGTTCTTC.

In this sample, this clonotype turned up many times. V usage is TRBV7-9 and J usage is TRBJ2-1; TRBD1 aligns across 10 bases. The CDR3 sequence is 16 residues long. The V gene's germline CDR1 is SEHNR and CDR2 FQNEAQ (reference sequence). V dropped 5 bases and J dropped 9; count of bases not matched to a gene: 13. This CDR3 reads CASSAEGQGLEGEQFF. CDR3 nucleotide sequence: TGTGCCAGCAGCGCCGAGGGACAGGGGTTGGAGGGTGAGCAGTTCTTC.

There are many counts of this clonotype. The CDR3 DNA reads TGTGCCAGCACTCCCGGGGGCTACGAGCAGTACTTC. Protein product: CASTPGGYEQYF. The chain links TRBV3-1 to TRBJ2-7, with TRBD2 as a possible D gene (6 bases). This CDR3 spans 12 amino acids. V lost 7 bases to trimming and J lost 3 bases, with 10 bases between them. Germline CDR1 is LGHDT and CDR2 is YNNKEL (reference sequence).

For this clonotype: Possible read error: a much larger clone is one base away. The chain employs TRBV20-1 and TRBJ2-1; 10 bases agree with TRBD2. The germline gives CDR1 DFQATT, CDR2 SNEGSKA (reference sequence). With 1 base clipped from V and 7 bases from J, the junction kept 10 bases outside the gene matches. This CDR3 has 16 amino acids. The CDR3 sequence: CSARGQAGGVWNEQFF. The CDR3 region has the DNA TGCAGTGCTAGAGGTCAAGCGGGAGGGGTGTGGAATGAGCAGTTCTTC.

The chain employs TRBV6-1 and TRBJ2-1; no definite D call. Germline loops: CDR1 MNHNS, CDR2 SASEGT. V shed 7 bases and J shed 4 bases, with 11 bases lying between them. This CDR3 has 13 residues. The CDR3 DNA follows: TGTGCCAGCACACCGGCGTTTTACAATGAGCAGTTCTTC. Amino acid sequence: CASTPAFYNEQFF.

This clonotype was observed many times. This chain links TRBV11-2 with TRBJ1-2; a weak D match, TRBD1 (5 bases). Trimming took off 1 base at V and 5 bases at J, with 17 bases between the two ends. CDR3 length equals 16 residues. Germline values: CDR1 SGHAT, CDR2 FQNNGV. CDR3 sequence (DNA): TGTGCCAGCAGCTTAGTCGATAAATACAGGAGATATGGCTACACCTTC. It codes for CASSLVDKYRRYGYTF.

This clonotype was found many times. The DNA for the CDR3 is TGTGCCAGCAGCTGGGTAGTCGAGATCGATTCGGATGGCTACACCTTC. Translating gives CASSWVVEIDSDGYTF. This sequence joins TRBV5-4 and TRBJ1-2; D unresolved. Trimming stripped 3 bases from V and 6 bases from J, with 21 bases between. CDR3 size: 16 residues. Germline V gene lookup returns CDR1 SGHNT and CDR2 YYREEE (reference sequence). Complete variable domain (other parts from reference TRBV5-4 and TRBJ1-2): ETGVTQSPTHLIKTRGQQVTLRCSSQSGHNTVSWYQQALGQGPQFIFQYYREEENGRGNFPPRFSGLQFPNYSSELNVNALELDDSALYLCASSWVVEIDSDGYTFGSGTRLTVV.

V gene TRBV30 combines with J gene TRBJ2-1; 13 bases are a match to TRBD2. This CDR3 comprises 19 residues. Trimming at V came to 0 bases and at J to 2 bases, leaving 10 bases not matched to a gene. Germline loops: CDR1 GTSNPN, CDR2 SVGIG (reference sequence). In DNA, the CDR3 is TGTGCCTGGAGTGTTCTAACTAAGGGACTAGCGGGAACCTACAATGAGCAGTTCTTC. Translated: CAWSVLTKGLAGTYNEQFF.

This clonotype showed up just a few times. V usage is TRBV5-4 and J usage is TRBJ2-3; D not resolved. This CDR3 is built from 11 residues. V shed 7 bases and J shed 5 bases, with 8 bases lying between them. Germline CDR1 reads SGHNT; CDR2 reads YYREEE (reference sequence). CDR3: CASEFGDTQYF. The CDR3 region has the DNA TGTGCCAGCGAGTTCGGAGATACGCAGTATTTT.

Regarding this clonotype: It is likely a read error: a sequence one base away is far more abundant. The chain combines TRBV28 with TRBJ2-1; the match to TRBD2 covers 8 bases. The J call may be mistaken, given a closer DNA end match to TRBJ2-7. The germline V gene has CDR1 MDHEN and CDR2 SYDVKM. The CDR3 consists of 15 residues. The CDR3 region is CANSLSGRISYEQYF. The CDR3 nucleotides are TGTGCCAACAGTTTAAGCGGGAGAATCTCCTACGAGCAGTACTTC.

This clonotype was detected ten times or more. The gene calls are TRBV12-3 or TRBV12-4 and TRBJ2-3, with 9 bases aligning to TRBD1. Trimming at V came to 5 bases and at J to 4 bases, leaving 7 bases not matched to a gene. This CDR3 spans 15 amino acids. The CDR3 sequence: CASSPGQGNADTQYF. CDR3 DNA: TGTGCCAGCAGTCCTGGACAGGGGAACGCAGATACGCAGTATTTT.

This clonotype occurred many times. The rearrangement links TRBV2 to TRBJ1-3; TRBD1 is a possible D gene (6 bases). This CDR3 has 13 residues. Germline V gene lookup returns CDR1 SNHLY and CDR2 FYNNEI. Trimming took off 8 bases at V and 0 bases at J, with 8 bases between the two ends. CDR3 sequence: CASRDISGNTIYF. Here the CDR3 DNA reads TGTGCCAGCCGGGACATCTCTGGAAACACCATATATTTT.

This clonotype was recorded at least ten times. This chain connects TRBV24-1 to TRBJ1-3; 7 bases align to TRBD1. Germline CDR1 is KGHDR and CDR2 is SFDVKD. Trimming removed 9 bases from V and 2 bases from J; junction bases left unmatched: 3. The CDR3 is made up of 13 amino acids. In DNA form, the CDR3 reads TGTGCCACCCCGGACAGGACTGGAAACACCATATATTTT. Its protein is CATPDRTGNTIYF.

This clonotype was seen repeatedly, ten times or more. This sequence joins TRBV19 and TRBJ2-7; possible D gene TRBD2, 6 bases. This CDR3 is built from 16 residues. Germline assignment: CDR1 LNHDA and CDR2 SQIVND (reference sequence). V lost 3 bases to trimming and J lost 5 bases, with 20 bases between them. CDR3 in amino acids: CASSMSWGAGEDEQYF. The CDR3 nucleotides are TGTGCCAGTAGTATGTCCTGGGGAGCGGGTGAGGACGAGCAGTACTTC.

The chain uses TRBV7-2 and TRBJ1-5, with a possible D match to TRBD1 (6 bases). The CDR3 consists of 17 residues. V lost 3 bases and J 2 bases, leaving 17 bases between the germline ends. CDR1 is SGHTA, CDR2 FQGNSA, per germline. CDR3 coding DNA: TGTGCCAGCAGCTTGAGGTCGGGGGCGCCGGGCAATCAGCCCCAGCATTTT. Protein product: CASSLRSGAPGNQPQHF. The complete variable domain, with remaining parts taken from reference TRBV7-2 and TRBJ1-5, reads GAGVSQSPSNKVTEKGKDVELRCDPISGHTALYWYRQSLGQGLEFLIYFQGNSAPDKSGLPSDRFSAERTGGSVSTLTIQRTQQEDSAVYLCASSLRSGAPGNQPQHFGDGTRLSIL.

The V and J genes are TRBV6-1 and TRBJ2-5; 9 bases agree with TRBD1. V lost 5 bases, J lost 3 bases, and 7 bases stayed unmatched. CDR3 length: 15 amino acids. Looked up from germline, CDR1 is MNHNS and CDR2 is SASEGT. CDR3 sequence reads: CASSHAGTGKETQYF. The CDR3 nucleotides read TGTGCCAGCAGTCATGCCGGGACAGGGAAAGAGACCCAGTACTTC.

This clonotype was recorded a few times. This chain uses TRBV27 with TRBJ1-2; no reliable D call. This CDR3 spans 13 amino acids. Germline CDR1 reads MNHEY; CDR2 reads SMNVEV (reference sequence). The V end was cut by 5 bases, the J end by 0 bases, with 7 bases between. In DNA, the CDR3 is TGTGCCAGCAGTGGAGCTGCTAACTATGGCTACACCTTC. Encoded protein: CASSGAANYGYTF.

Comments on this clonotype: A single base separates this from a much larger clone, so it may be a read error. V gene TRBV24-1 combines with J gene TRBJ1-1; no firm D call. Per the germline V gene, CDR1 is KGHDR and CDR2 is SFDVKD. The CDR3 length is 13 residues. The CDR3 loop is CTTSDLMNTEAFF. In nucleotides, the CDR3 is TGTACCACCAGTGACCTCATGAACACTGAAGCTTTCTTT.

This clonotype was found many times. The CDR3 region has the DNA TGTGCCACCAGCGCCGGTGGGGGACGGGAGACCCAGTACTTC. Encoded protein: CATSAGGGRETQYF. The gene calls are TRBV24-1 and TRBJ2-5; D tentatively reads TRBD1 or TRBD2 (5 bases each). Trimming cost V 7 bases and J 5 bases, with 16 bases left between them. The CDR3 extends over 14 amino acids. Germline CDR1 and CDR2: KGHDR and SFDVKD.